What follows are 2 T cell receptor beta chains derived from one specimen sequenced in a study of T cell repertoires in cytomegalovirus infection. MiXCR, run by TCRdb on the reads, gives a single entry per CDR3 protein. The table includes approximately 730,000 distinct CDR3 sequences, roughly 33% detected once. The antigens of these receptors remain unknown. The sequencing used cultured PBMCs, collected from culture after CMV antigen stimulation. These receptors were collected from a human donor in good health (CMV status not recorded). Some clones in this sample may be carry-over from other donors' samples.

This chain uses TRBV28 with TRBJ1-2; tentatively, D is TRBD1 (5 bases). The V end lost 3 bases, the J end lost 4 bases, and 9 bases lay between the germline ends. The CDR3 has 13 residues. The germline V gene encodes CDR1 MDHEN and CDR2 SYDVKM. The CDR3 coding sequence is TGTGCCAGCAGTTTCGGCAGGGCCTATGGCTACACCTTC. Its translation: CASSFGRAYGYTF.

The V gene is TRBV12-3 or TRBV12-4, the J gene TRBJ2-1, with 10 positions matching TRBD1. The V segment lost 3 bases and the J segment 7 bases; nucleotides outside the gene matches: 9. CDR3 length equals 16 residues. CDR3 residues: CASSLKRDRGSNEQFF. Here the CDR3 DNA reads TGTGCCAGCAGTTTGAAGCGGGACAGGGGAAGTAATGAGCAGTTCTTC.